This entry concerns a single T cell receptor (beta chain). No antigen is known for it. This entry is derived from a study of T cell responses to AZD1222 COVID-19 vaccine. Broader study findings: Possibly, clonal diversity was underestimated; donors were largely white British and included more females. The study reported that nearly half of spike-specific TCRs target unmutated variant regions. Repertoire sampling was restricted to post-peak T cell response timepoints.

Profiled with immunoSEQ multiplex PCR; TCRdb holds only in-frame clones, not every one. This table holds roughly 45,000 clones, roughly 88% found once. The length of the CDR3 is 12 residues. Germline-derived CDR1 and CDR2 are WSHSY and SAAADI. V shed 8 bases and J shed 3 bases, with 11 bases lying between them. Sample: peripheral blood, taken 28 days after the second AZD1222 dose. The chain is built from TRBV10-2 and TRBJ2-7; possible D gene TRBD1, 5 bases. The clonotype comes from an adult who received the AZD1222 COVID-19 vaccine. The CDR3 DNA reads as TGCGCCAGCTCTGGGGCTTTCTACGAGCAGTACTTC. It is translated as CASSGAFYEQYF.